This TCR beta chain was found in a study of CD8 T cells in Susac syndrome. Random hexamers primed reverse transcription of 0.5 to 1 ug RNA. TCRdb called the immunoSEQ multiplex PCR reads again in MiXCR, with one record for every CDR3 protein. The sample lists around 90,000 distinct CDR3 sequences; roughly 96% were seen once. Trimming took 5 bases from V and 12 from J, leaving 11 bases between them. This CDR3 region has 12 residues. Germline values: CDR1 MNHEY, CDR2 SMNVEV (reference sequence). This clonotype occurred once. Material: CD8+ T cells from PBMCs. The chain links TRBV27 to TRBJ1-6; D may be TRBD1 (6 bases). The receptor's source is a human donor with Susac syndrome. The CDR3 here is CASSEGGRPLHF. The CDR3 nucleotides read TGTGCCAGCAGTGAAGGGGGTAGACCCCTCCACTTT.